Included here is one T cell receptor (beta chain) sequence, with context. Per the original methods: Reference gene primer amplification in the assay estimated nucleated cell counts. Some clones are missing from TCRdb's copy, which holds only in-frame ones; the method was immunoSEQ multiplex PCR. The D gene and trimming were derived from the DNA, and the V and J assignments and clone size from that table. The repertoire holds over 350,000 clones, with 88% as singletons. This sample is part of a study of blood T cell repertoires in COVID-19. Study in general: The United States, Italy and Spain supplied acute and convalescent COVID-19 samples. The cDNA or gDNA used as material had been derived from T cells, B-cell-depleted T cells, or PBMCs.

The study assigned cohorts using participant-reported clinical history. This receptor was identified in a woman younger than 45 with acute COVID-19. Sequenced: PBMCs or T cells enriched from blood (not recorded which).

This CDR3 is CASSLGQSDEQFF. DNA for the CDR3: TGTGCCAGCAGCTTAGGACAGTCGGATGAGCAGTTCTTC. V usage is TRBV7-7 and J usage is TRBJ2-1; D is possibly TRBD1 (5 bases). Germline V gene data show CDR1 as SSHAT and CDR2 as FNYEAQ (reference sequence). The length of the CDR3 is 13 residues. The V gene lost 1 base and the J gene lost 8 bases, with 9 bases spanning the gap.